This is a list of T cell receptor beta chains from one sample in a study of beta chain features in type 1 diabetes. Clones were sequenced by immunoSEQ multiplex PCR, and TCRdb holds only the in-frame ones, with some missing. Here the sample spans hundreds of thousands of clones, around an eighth being singletons. Sequencing was performed on naive CD4+ T cells from blood. These receptors were collected from a man younger than 35 with type 1 diabetes. CDR3s include the opening cysteine and the closing phenylalanine or tryptophan. D genes are given only for firm matches. Clone size is given for some rows only: seen once, a few or many times, or a class if the clone is expanded.

V gene,D gene,J gene,clone size,CDR3 DNA,CDR3 protein
TRBV19,TRBD1,TRBJ1-5,NA,TGTGCCAGTAGTCCCCGGGACAGGGAAAAGCCCCAGCATTTT,CASSPRDREKPQHF
TRBV29-1,NA,TRBJ1-1,NA,TGCAGCGTTGGGACCGTTGAAGCTTTCTTT,CSVGTVEAFF
TRBV29-1,TRBD2,TRBJ2-1,few,TGCAGCGTAAGCCGCGGGAGCAGCTCCTACAATGAGCAGTTCTTC,CSVSRGSSSYNEQFF
TRBV7-9,TRBD1,TRBJ2-7,NA,TGTGCCAGCAGCCAGGGACAGATGAGCTCCTACGAGCAGTACTTC,CASSQGQMSSYEQYF
TRBV9,NA,TRBJ1-5,NA,TGTGCCAGCAGCGTAGCTCTCAGGACTAGGTCAAATCAGCCCCAGCATTTT,CASSVALRTRSNQPQHF
TRBV15,NA,TRBJ1-4,NA,TGTGCCACCACCCCAGTCCCATACAGTCTGGCTAATGAAAAACTGTTTTTT,CATTPVPYSLANEKLFF
TRBV5-1,TRBD1,TRBJ1-1,few,TGCGCCAGCAGCCTACGGACAGGGGGCGCAACTGAAGCTTTCTTT,CASSLRTGGATEAFF
TRBV7-2,TRBD2,TRBJ2-1,NA,TGTGCCAGCAGCTTAGTTGGGACTAGCGTCAATGAGCAGTTCTTC,CASSLVGTSVNEQFF
TRBV9,TRBD2,TRBJ2-3,NA,TGTGCCAGCAGCGAGGGACTAGGCACAGATACGCAGTATTTT,CASSEGLGTDTQYF
TRBV9,NA,TRBJ1-2,NA,TGTGCCAGCAGCGTAGCAGGACATACGGCGAATGGCTACACCTTC,CASSVAGHTANGYTF
TRBV28,NA,TRBJ1-2,few,TGTGCCAGCACTCGTATTCCTACCAATGGCTACACCTTC,CASTRIPTNGYTF
TRBV30,NA,TRBJ1-1,NA,TGTGCCTGGAGTGTACTGGGAAACGTGAACACTGAAGCTTTCTTT,CAWSVLGNVNTEAFF
TRBV6-5,NA,TRBJ1-2,NA,TGTGCCAGCAGTCGGACAGATACTAACTATGGCTACACCTTC,CASSRTDTNYGYTF
TRBV29-1,NA,TRBJ2-3,few,TGCAGCGTTGAAGATCGGCTCGGGGGCTTGGATACGCAGTATTTT,CSVEDRLGGLDTQYF
TRBV7-2,TRBD1,TRBJ2-5,NA,TGTGCCAGCAGCTTCCAGACAGGGAAAGAGACCCAGTACTTC,CASSFQTGKETQYF
TRBV4-2,TRBD2,TRBJ2-3,few,TGTGCCAGCAGCCAAGCCAGCTTGCGGGGGGGCAGAGATACGCAGTATTTT,CASSQASLRGGRDTQYF
TRBV30,TRBD2,TRBJ2-7,few,TGTGCCTGGAGCAGCCTTGACAGAAATAGCGGGAGGGGGCCCTACGAGCAGTACTTC,CAWSSLDRNSGRGPYEQYF
TRBV6-6,TRBD1,TRBJ1-4,few,TGTGCCAGCAGTTACGGAGGGACAGTGGATGAAAAACTGTTTTTT,CASSYGGTVDEKLFF